This entry concerns a single T cell receptor beta chain. This clone was recorded a few times. Its antigen target is currently unknown. Base qualities are not at hand, and no much larger clone is one base apart. In Seattle, one collaborating source enrolled patients while the infection was active and tracked those patients longitudinally over the course of disease. Each collaborating institution followed its own protocols to collect whole blood in K2EDTA tubes. For TCRbeta analysis, collaborators shipped samples as frozen whole blood, isolated PBMCs, or DNA extracted from either of those sample types. The immunoSEQ Assay, a bias-controlled multiplex PCR, was used to amplify TCRbeta CDR3 regions from genomic DNA. The original methods were these. The number of nucleated cells in each sample was estimated from the amplification of reference gene primers within the assay. Sequence reads were collapsed and filtered to measure the absolute abundance of every unique TCRbeta CDR3 rearrangement. For each sample, productive Simpson clonality was calculated by taking the square root of Simpson's diversity index across productive rearrangements. TCRdb obtained this table from immuneACCESS and retained in-frame rearrangements with V and J assigned. These tables miss some clones; where compared with another copy, unresolved V genes account for less than half of the shortfall, and the remainder is unexplained. V, J and clone size are taken as reported in that table, and D and trimming were inferred from the DNA itself. The sample table records 75,000 to 90,000 clones; around four fifths of these occur just once. Of the sample, around 34% falls within the top ten clones.

These data are taken from a study of blood T cell repertoires in COVID-19 (dated by TCRdb to 2019 to 2021). For the study in its entirety: Collaborator samples came from the United States, Italy and Spain and covered acute and convalescent phases of COVID-19. The prospective study material was composed of cDNA or gDNA derived from T cells, B-cell-depleted T cells, or PBMCs. Deeply sampled blood TCRbeta repertoires from subjects exposed to, actively infected with, or recovered from COVID-19 were included in the dataset. The repertoires were released in a freely available public database meant as a resource for research on the immune response to SARS-CoV-2. Samples came from the ongoing ImmuneRACE study (first 160 participants) plus 1,254 subjects from 6 global collaborators. A de-identified subject ID, COVID-19 status, age in years and sex were almost always included in the sample metadata. HLA class I and class II types, where available, came from metadata supplied by the sample provider rather than from assay-based typing.

Study-level results and caveats: How much clinical and demographic metadata was included differed by source and by participant, and the metadata was provided uncurated.

The TCR comes from a man aged 60 to 75 with COVID-19, enrolled during active disease. Sequenced material: peripheral blood.

The CDR3 protein sequence reads: CASSQDIPTIYSNQPQHF. The nucleotides read TGCGCCAGCAGCCAAGATATTCCGACAATCTATAGCAATCAGCCCCAGCATTTT. The chain was built from TRBV4-1 and TRBJ1-5, with the D gene not clear enough to name. Trimming costs V 0 bases and J 0 bases, and their ends lie 15 bases apart. There are 18 amino acids in the CDR3, from cysteine to phenylalanine inclusive. The sequence is cut down to CDR3 DNA, 54 bases in frame from base 1. CDR1 and CDR2 were assigned from the germline V gene as MGHRA and YSYEKL.